This T cell receptor beta chain was obtained from a study of identical twins. Regarding the study as a whole: There was an excess of low generation probability in the out-of-frame alpha sequences that twins shared. Where beta out-of-frame sequences were concerned, excess twin sharing was weaker.

This clonotype was observed at least ten times. What it recognizes is unknown. Using its own MiXCR run on the 5' RACE reads, TCRdb lists one record per CDR3 protein. This sample has about 240,000 distinct CDR3 sequences, with 7.5% found just once. The CDR3 sequence is 12 residues long. V was clipped by 4 bases and J by 10 bases, with 10 bases between them. CDR1 KGHDR and CDR2 SFDVKD come from the germline V gene. The data also belong to a second study, concerning yellow fever vaccine responses in identical twins.

The chain couples TRBV24-1 to TRBJ2-1; D not certain. What was sequenced was CD8+ T cells sorted from blood. This TCR derives from a woman aged 18-29 years in good health. DNA of the CDR3: TGTGCCACCAGTGACTACCGGGCGGAGCAGTTCTTC. This codes for CATSDYRAEQFF.